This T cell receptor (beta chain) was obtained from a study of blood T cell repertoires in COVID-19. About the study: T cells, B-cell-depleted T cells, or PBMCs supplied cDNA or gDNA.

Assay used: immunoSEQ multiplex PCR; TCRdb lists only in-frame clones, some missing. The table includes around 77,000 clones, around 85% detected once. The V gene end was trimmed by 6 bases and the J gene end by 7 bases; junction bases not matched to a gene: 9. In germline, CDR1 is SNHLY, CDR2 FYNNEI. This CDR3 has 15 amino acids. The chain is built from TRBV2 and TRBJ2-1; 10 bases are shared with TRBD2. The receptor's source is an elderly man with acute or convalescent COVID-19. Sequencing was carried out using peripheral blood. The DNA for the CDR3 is TGTGCCAGCAGCGGAGCGGGGGGGCCGGTTAATGAGCAGTTCTTC. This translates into CASSGAGGPVNEQFF.